These 28 T cell receptor beta chains share one sample of origin, sequenced in a study of graft-versus-host responses after intestinal transplantation. No antigen has been identified for these receptors. Some clones are missing from TCRdb's copy, which holds only in-frame ones; the method was immunoSEQ multiplex PCR. There are tens of thousands of clones in the sample; 94% occur only once, and more than 0.15% lies in the top ten. The sample consisted of unstimulated CD4+ T cells sorted from spleen or lymph node cells, taken before transplant. The receptors were gathered from a human donor who was the organ donor for an intestinal transplant.

The chain uses TRBV7-8 and TRBJ1-5; unclear D gene. V lost 2 bases, J lost 5 bases, and 7 bases lay in between. The V gene's germline CDR1 is SGHVS and CDR2 FQNEAQ. CDR3 size: 13 residues. The CDR3 loop reads CASSLLDDQPQHF. CDR3 nucleotide sequence: TGTGCCAGCAGCTTATTAGACGATCAGCCCCAGCATTTT.

The V call is TRBV2, the J call TRBJ1-1, with D hard to call. The CDR3 has 13 residues. V was trimmed by 3 bases and J by 0 bases, leaving 5 bases between them. The germline V gene encodes CDR1 SNHLY and CDR2 FYNNEI. The CDR3 here is CASSDQMNTEAFF. The CDR3 coding sequence is TGTGCCAGCAGTGACCAGATGAACACTGAAGCTTTCTTT.

The chain joins TRBV12-1 to TRBJ2-7. TRBV12-1 is tagged as a pseudogene. The CDR3 sequence is 13 residues long. The CDR3 loop reads CASSFRVSYEQYF. CDR3 bases: TGTGCCAGCAGCTTTAGGGTCTCCTACGAGCAGTACTTC.

The chain recombines TRBV6-6 with TRBJ2-5; D is perhaps TRBD2 (5 bases). The J call may be wrong; the DNA end is better matched by TRBJ2-7. Looked up from germline, CDR1 is MNHNY and CDR2 is SVGAGI (reference sequence). The CDR3 runs to 16 residues. CDR3 in DNA: TGTGCCAGCAGTTACTCGGGGAGAGAGCACTCCTACGAGCAGTACTTC. Its protein product is CASSYSGREHSYEQYF.

The V call is TRBV7-8, the J call TRBJ1-4; D remains unclear. CDR3 length equals 13 residues. V was clipped by 1 base and J by 8 bases, with 8 bases between them. Germline V gene lookup returns CDR1 SGHVS and CDR2 FQNEAQ. CDR3 protein: CASSLETGEKLFF. The CDR3 nucleotides are TGTGCCAGCAGCTTAGAGACGGGAGAAAAACTGTTTTTT.

This sequence joins TRBV21-1 and TRBJ2-4; the table gives TRBD1 as D, unverified against the DNA. TRBV21-1 is a pseudogene segment. The length of the CDR3 is 20 residues. In DNA form, the CDR3 reads TGTGCCAGCAGCACCGCCCACCCCCCCACAGGGAGACTAGCCAAAAACATTCAGTACTTC. This codes for CASSTAHPPTGRLAKNIQYF.

This rearrangement joins TRBV7-2 to TRBJ2-7; D is unclear. Trimming stripped 5 bases from V and 0 bases from J, with 20 bases between. CDR1 and CDR2 (germline): SGHTA, FQGNSA. The CDR3 spans 17 residues. The CDR3 nucleotides read TGTGCCAGCAGCGACGCGGCAACGTGGCGGAGCTCCTACGAGCAGTACTTC. It specifies CASSDAATWRSSYEQYF.

This chain's CDR3 is CASSPGFRTGGFGNEKLFF. The CDR3 region has the DNA TGCGCCAGCAGCCCAGGCTTCCGGACAGGGGGTTTCGGTAATGAAAAACTGTTTTTT. J is TRBJ1-4 and V is TRBV4-1, with 10 bases fitting TRBD1. Per the germline V gene, CDR1 is MGHRA and CDR2 is YSYEKL. CDR3 length: 19 residues. V was pared by 4 bases and J by 4 bases, with 15 bases of the junction left unmatched.

V is TRBV5-8 and J is TRBJ1-6; possibly TRBD1 for D (5 bases). V was trimmed by 1 base and J by 7 bases, leaving 12 bases between them. From germline, CDR1 is SGHTS and CDR2 YDEGEE. The CDR3 contains 15 residues. The CDR3 protein is CASSLWGNGNSPLHF. DNA for the CDR3: TGTGCCAGCAGCTTGTGGGGCAACGGGAATTCACCCCTCCACTTT.

CDR3 amino acids: CASSLLRSSGPHEQYF. The CDR3 bases are TGTGCCAGCTCACTTCTCAGGAGTAGCGGGCCCCACGAGCAGTACTTC. The gene calls are TRBV18 and TRBJ2-5; 7 nucleotides agree with TRBD2. The J call is uncertain, as TRBJ2-7 better fits the DNA end. CDR1 is KGHSH and CDR2 is LQKENI in the germline V gene. The CDR3 is made up of 16 amino acids.

The rearrangement links TRBV28 to TRBJ2-3; no reliable D call. V shed 5 bases and J shed 5 bases, with 11 bases lying between them. The CDR3 totals 13 residues. Germline values: CDR1 MDHEN, CDR2 SYDVKM. The CDR3, as DNA: TGTGCCAGCAGTCGAGGCTCACGAGATACGCAGTATTTT. Translated: CASSRGSRDTQYF.

The rearrangement uses TRBV5-4 and TRBJ1-2, with TRBD1 matching over 9 bases. Per germline, CDR1 SGHNT and CDR2 YYREEE (reference sequence). The CDR3 runs to 18 residues. V was clipped by 4 bases and J by 8 bases; unmatched bases: 21. The DNA of the CDR3 is TGTGCCAGCAGCAGCCGCTCTCAAGAAAGGGACAGGGTCTTGGGCTACACCTTC. Protein: CASSSRSQERDRVLGYTF.

The J gene is TRBJ2-7, the V gene TRBV4-1; 12 nucleotides agree with TRBD1. Germline-derived CDR1 and CDR2 are MGHRA and YSYEKL. The CDR3 has 16 residues. Trimming at V came to 6 bases and at J to 3 bases, leaving 9 bases not matched to a gene. The CDR3 sequence: CASRPGTGGSFYEQYF. CDR3 DNA: TGCGCCAGCAGGCCCGGGACAGGGGGCTCTTTCTACGAGCAGTACTTC.

This chain links TRBV28 with TRBJ2-2, with no clear D. Germline CDR1 MDHEN, CDR2 SYDVKM. The length of the CDR3 is 12 residues. V dropped 5 bases and J dropped 7 bases, with 8 bases sitting between them. The DNA for the CDR3 is TGTGCCAGCAGTCCCACCTTCGGGGAGCTGTTTTTT. It is translated as CASSPTFGELFF.

V gene TRBV4-3 combines with J gene TRBJ2-3, with 9 nucleotides matching TRBD2. Germline trimming cut 0 bases from V and 7 bases from J; bases unmatched to any gene: 11. The CDR3 has 17 amino acids. From germline, CDR1 is LGHNA and CDR2 YSLEER. CDR3 sequence (DNA): TGCGCCAGCAGCCAAGATGGGCTAGCGGGGCGTCCGAATACGCAGTATTTT. It translates to CASSQDGLAGRPNTQYF.

This chain links TRBV28 with TRBJ2-7; 9 bases are shared with TRBD1. V was pared by 5 bases and J by 1 base, with 9 bases of the junction left unmatched. From germline, CDR1 is MDHEN and CDR2 SYDVKM. This CDR3 has 16 residues. The CDR3 spells CASSTLGQGSSYEQYF. The CDR3 bases are TGTGCCAGCAGTACATTGGGACAGGGCAGTTCCTACGAGCAGTACTTC.

V and J are TRBV25-1 and TRBJ1-1; the D is unclear. V was pared by 6 bases and J by 8 bases, with 13 bases between. Looked up from germline, CDR1 is MGHDK and CDR2 is SYGVNS. The CDR3 runs to 12 residues. The CDR3 is CASRRGVLEAFF. The CDR3 DNA follows: TGTGCCAGCAGACGGGGTGTACTAGAAGCTTTCTTT.

The chain links TRBV5-1 to TRBJ1-1, with TRBD1 identical over 8 bases. The CDR3 spans 15 residues. CDR1 is SGHRS and CDR2 is YFSETQ in the germline V gene. The J segment lost 3 bases and the V segment lost 6 bases, leaving 10 bases of the junction unmatched. This CDR3 is CASIPPGGKDTEAFF. CDR3 DNA: TGCGCCAGCATTCCACCAGGGGGCAAGGACACTGAAGCTTTCTTT.

The V call is TRBV28, the J call TRBJ1-2; D uncertain. Trimming took 5 bases from V and 4 from J, leaving 17 bases between them. Germline CDR1 is MDHEN and CDR2 is SYDVKM. The CDR3 is 15 amino acids. The CDR3 nucleotides are TGTGCCAGCAGTGAATCGGCGGGGAGGGCCTATGGCTACACCTTC. Translating gives CASSESAGRAYGYTF.

The chain employs TRBV28 and TRBJ1-2; tentatively, D is TRBD1 (6 bases). This CDR3 region has 15 residues. Trimming shortened V by 5 bases and J by 8 bases, and 21 bases separated the two germline ends. Germline assignment: CDR1 MDHEN and CDR2 SYDVKM. The CDR3 DNA is TGTGCCAGCAGTAAACAAACCCGGGACACCGAGGGCTACACCTTC. Protein sequence: CASSKQTRDTEGYTF.

The chain recombines TRBV21-1 with TRBJ2-5; TRBD2 is taken as the D call from the table, unchecked against the DNA. TRBV21-1 is listed as a pseudogene. This CDR3 spans 23 amino acids. CDR3 DNA sequence: TGTGCCAGCAGCAAAATCATCCTTTTGGCAGAATCCCTTACGACGGGGGACCAAGAGACCCAGTACTTC. Residues: CASSKIILLAESLTTGDQETQYF.

This clone occurred a few times. This chain connects TRBV27 to TRBJ1-2; maybe TRBD1 (6 bases). This CDR3 is 13 amino acids long. CDR1 and CDR2 from the germline V gene are MNHEY and SMNVEV (reference sequence). V lost 4 bases and J lost 4, with 10 bases in between. CDR3 loop: CASSSTGTYGYTF. CDR3 DNA: TGTGCCAGCAGTTCTACAGGGACCTATGGCTACACCTTC.

V gene TRBV27 combines with J gene TRBJ1-5, with 7 bases aligning to TRBD1. Germline lookup yields CDR1 MNHEY and CDR2 SMNVEV (reference sequence). The CDR3 runs to 15 residues. The V gene end was trimmed by 4 bases and the J gene end by 0 bases; junction bases not matched to a gene: 3. The CDR3 is CASSSRGASNQPQHF. In DNA, the CDR3 is TGTGCCAGCAGTTCCAGGGGGGCTAGCAATCAGCCCCAGCATTTT.

The chain is built from TRBV18 and TRBJ1-1, with D hard to call. The CDR3 spans 16 residues. Trimming took 3 bases from V and 0 from J, leaving 14 bases between them. The germline V gene has CDR1 KGHSH and CDR2 LQKENI. The CDR3 loop is CASSPSSLTMNTEAFF. The CDR3 region has the DNA TGTGCCAGCTCACCCTCATCGCTAACCATGAACACTGAAGCTTTCTTT.

The chain links TRBV11-2 to TRBJ1-4; D may be TRBD1 (5 bases). This CDR3 has 13 residues. Germline V CDR1 and CDR2: SGHAT, FQNNGV. The V end was cut by 5 bases, the J end by 5 bases, with 9 bases between. The CDR3 DNA reads as TGTGCCAGCAGCCGCGCAGGGAATGAAAAACTGTTTTTT. It yields the protein CASSRAGNEKLFF.

The gene calls are TRBV10-2 and TRBJ1-1; D possibly corresponds to TRBD1 (5 bases). With 2 bases removed from V and 4 bases from J, the gap between germline ends came to 11 bases. There are 14 residues in the CDR3. CDR1 is WSHSY, CDR2 SAAADI, per germline. The CDR3 spells CASSEKAGFTEAFF. The CDR3 DNA reads TGCGCCAGCAGTGAGAAGGCAGGGTTCACTGAAGCTTTCTTT.

This clone was detected only once. This chain links TRBV6-1 with TRBJ1-5, with 10 bases identical to TRBD1. CDR3 size: 14 residues. CDR1 and CDR2 from the germline V gene are MNHNS and SASEGT. Trimming cost V 6 bases and J 9 bases; bases outside gene matches: 8. CDR3 sequence (DNA): TGTGCCAGCAGCGCGGACAGGGGGACGGTGCCCCAGCATTTT. Amino acids: CASSADRGTVPQHF.

The chain couples TRBV5-1 to TRBJ2-7, with D perhaps matching TRBD2 (5 bases). This CDR3 has 14 amino acids. Trimming took 1 base from V and 0 from J, leaving 8 bases between them. CDR1 is SGHRS and CDR2 is YFSETQ in the germline V gene. CDR3 in DNA: TGCGCCAGCAGCTTGACCGGGGACTCCTACGAGCAGTACTTC. Protein sequence: CASSLTGDSYEQYF.